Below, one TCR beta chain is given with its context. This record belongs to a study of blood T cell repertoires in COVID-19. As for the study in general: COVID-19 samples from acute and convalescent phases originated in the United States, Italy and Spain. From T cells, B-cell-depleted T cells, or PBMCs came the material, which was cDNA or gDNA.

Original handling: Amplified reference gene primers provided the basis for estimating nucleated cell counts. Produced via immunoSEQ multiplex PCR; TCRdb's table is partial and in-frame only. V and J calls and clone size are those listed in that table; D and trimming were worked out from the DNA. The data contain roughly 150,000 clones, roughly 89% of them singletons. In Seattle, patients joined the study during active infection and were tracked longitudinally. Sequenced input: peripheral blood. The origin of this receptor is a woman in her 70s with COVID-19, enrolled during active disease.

Here the CDR3 reads CASSWGDNTEAFF. In DNA, the CDR3 is TGTGCCAGCAGTTGGGGCGATAACACTGAAGCTTTCTTT. V and J are TRBV12-3 or TRBV12-4 and TRBJ1-1; D may be TRBD1 (5 bases). V lost 4 bases, J lost 2 bases, and 8 bases lay in between. This CDR3 region has 13 residues.